This T cell receptor beta chain was retrieved from a study of patients and donors after allogeneic stem cell transplantation. Germline loops: CDR1 SGHRS, CDR2 YFSETQ. This CDR3 has 13 residues. V lost 9 bases and J lost 2, with 14 bases in between. TCRdb reanalysed the RT-PCR reads using MiXCR and keeps one entry per CDR3 protein. The sample comprises around 200,000 distinct CDR3 sequences, less than 50% of which are singletons, and around 10% rests with the top ten. The sample consisted of blood, either unsorted or a sorted T cell fraction (not recorded which). This chain connects TRBV5-1 to TRBJ1-2; possibly TRBD1 for D (5 bases). This sequence was found in a human donor who was either an allogeneic HSCT recipient or a stem cell or donor lymphocyte infusion donor (not recorded which). It is not recorded whose cells these are; they may come from a transplant donor. The DNA for the CDR3 is TGCGCCACCGCCCCACGGGACAACTATGGCTACACCTTC. This gives the protein CATAPRDNYGYTF.